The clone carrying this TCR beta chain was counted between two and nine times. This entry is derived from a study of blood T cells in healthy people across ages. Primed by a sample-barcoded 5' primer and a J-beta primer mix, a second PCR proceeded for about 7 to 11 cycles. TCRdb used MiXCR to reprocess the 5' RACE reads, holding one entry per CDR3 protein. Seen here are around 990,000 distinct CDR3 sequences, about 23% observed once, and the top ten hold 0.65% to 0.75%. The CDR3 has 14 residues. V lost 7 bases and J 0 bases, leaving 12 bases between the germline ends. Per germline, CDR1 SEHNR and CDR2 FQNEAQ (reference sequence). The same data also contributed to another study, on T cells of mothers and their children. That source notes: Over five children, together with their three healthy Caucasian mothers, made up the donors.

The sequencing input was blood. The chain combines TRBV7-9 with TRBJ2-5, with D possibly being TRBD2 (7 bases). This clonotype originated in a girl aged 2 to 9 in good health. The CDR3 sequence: CASKGGDYQETQYF. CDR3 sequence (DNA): TGTGCCAGCAAGGGGGGGGACTACCAAGAGACCCAGTACTTC.